The 28 T cell receptor beta chains listed next were all sequenced from one sample in a study of blood T cell repertoires in COVID-19. Produced via immunoSEQ multiplex PCR; TCRdb's table is partial and in-frame only. In the table there are about 160,000 clones, 87% of which are singletons. The sample comprised peripheral blood. The receptors come from a woman aged 60-75 years with active or convalescent COVID-19.

V and J are TRBV6-5 and TRBJ1-5; possible D gene TRBD1, 5 bases. Germline V CDR1 and CDR2: MNHEY, SVGAGI. The CDR3 runs to 15 residues. The ends were cut back, 6 bases at V and 0 bases at J, with 12 bases in the middle. CDR3 protein: CASRAGINSNQPQHF. In DNA form, the CDR3 reads TGTGCCAGCAGGGCAGGGATTAATAGCAATCAGCCCCAGCATTTT.

This rearrangement joins TRBV19 to TRBJ2-1, with 11 bases that match TRBD1. The junction had 8 bases not matched to a gene; V was cut back by 10 bases and J by 9 bases. Per germline, CDR1 LNHDA and CDR2 SQIVND (reference sequence). This CDR3 comprises 13 residues. In DNA, the CDR3 is TGTGCCACTGGGGACAGGGGGTGGGGTGAGCAGTTCTTC. Protein product: CATGDRGWGEQFF.

The genes are TRBV19 and TRBJ2-7; the match to TRBD1 covers 7 bases. The CDR3 covers 14 residues. V shed 3 bases and J 0 bases; nucleotides not matched to a gene: 2. CDR1 LNHDA and CDR2 SQIVND come from the germline V gene (reference sequence). The CDR3 region is CASSMGQTSYEQYF. The CDR3 bases are TGTGCCAGTAGTATGGGACAGACCTCCTACGAGCAGTACTTC. Based on the CDR3 plus reference TRBV19 and TRBJ2-7, the full variable domain is DGGITQSPKYLFRKEGQNVTLSCEQNLNHDAMYWYRQDPGQGLRLIYYSQIVNDFQKGDIAEGYSVSREKKESFPLTVTSAQKNPTAFYLCASSMGQTSYEQYFGPGTRLTVT.

CDR3 residues: CASSQAGQGYNSPLHF. The CDR3 DNA reads as TGCGCCAGCAGCCAAGCGGGACAGGGGTATAATTCACCCCTCCACTTT. The rearrangement joins TRBV4-3 to TRBJ1-6, with 10 bases matching TRBD1. Germline CDR1 and CDR2: LGHNA and YSLEER. The trim removed 1 base at V and 4 bases at J, leaving 1 base unmatched. The CDR3 is 16 amino acids.

About this clone itself: Other DNA sequences within the sample encode an identical CDR3. This rearrangement joins TRBV19 to TRBJ1-5, with 9 positions matching TRBD1. This CDR3 has 15 residues. CDR1 LNHDA and CDR2 SQIVND come from the germline V gene (reference sequence). Trimming removed 5 bases from V and 1 base from J; junction bases left unmatched: 3. In DNA, the CDR3 is TGTGCCAGTAGTTTCGGGACAGGGAGCAATCAGCCCCAGCATTTT. This translates into CASSFGTGSNQPQHF.

The chain couples TRBV2 to TRBJ1-1; 7 nucleotides align to TRBD1. J lost 1 base, V lost 10 bases, and 6 bases had no gene match. The CDR3 totals 13 residues. The germline V gene has CDR1 SNHLY and CDR2 FYNNEI. The CDR3 DNA reads TGTGCCACCGGAGACAGGGCGAACACTGAAGCTTTCTTT. This gives the protein CATGDRANTEAFF. The full variable domain, its missing parts supplied by reference TRBV2 and TRBJ1-1, is EPEVTQTPSHQVTQMGQEVILRCVPISNHLYFYWYRQILGQKVEFLVSFYNNEISEKSEIFDDQFSVERPDGSNFTLKIRSTKLEDSAMYFCATGDRANTEAFFGQGTRLTVV.

Only one count was recorded for this clone. J is TRBJ1-1 and V is TRBV12-3 or TRBV12-4; D gene ambiguous. This CDR3 region has 12 residues. The V end was cut by 6 bases, the J end by 10 bases, with 15 bases between. The CDR3 DNA is TGTGCCAGCAGCCCTAACGCAGCGGCAGCTTTCTTT. Protein sequence: CASSPNAAAAFF.

The chain is built from TRBV4-3 and TRBJ1-2; 9 bases align to TRBD1. V shed 0 bases, J shed 3 bases, and the junction held 11 bases outside the gene matches. Germline CDR1 and CDR2: LGHNA and YSLEER. The CDR3 loop spans 18 amino acids. The chain's CDR3 is CASSQDERQGVSDYGYTF. CDR3 coding DNA: TGCGCCAGCAGCCAAGATGAGAGACAGGGGGTATCTGACTATGGCTACACCTTC.

The chain recombines TRBV5-5 with TRBJ2-5; TRBD2 agrees at 8 bases. From germline, CDR1 is SGHKS and CDR2 YYEKEE (reference sequence). V trimming: 7 bases; J trimming: 5 bases; junction bases outside the gene matches: 13. The CDR3 sequence is 15 residues long. CDR3: CASQDPPGGHETQYF. CDR3 coding DNA: TGTGCCAGCCAAGACCCCCCGGGGGGGCATGAGACCCAGTACTTC.

This chain connects TRBV7-9 to TRBJ2-3, with 10 bases matching TRBD2. The CDR3 is 18 amino acids. V gave up 4 bases and J gave up 0 bases; unmatched junction bases: 10. CDR1 SEHNR and CDR2 FQNEAQ come from the germline V gene (reference sequence). The CDR3: CASSSRSTSGVSTDTQYF. DNA of the CDR3: TGTGCCAGCAGCTCTAGGAGCACTAGCGGGGTGAGCACAGATACGCAGTATTTT.

The chain recombines TRBV7-2 with TRBJ2-7; a weak D match, TRBD1 (5 bases). Deletions cut 4 bases from V and 1 base from J, with 11 bases between. CDR3 size: 14 residues. Germline assignment: CDR1 SGHTA and CDR2 FQGNSA. The CDR3 DNA follows: TGTGCCAGCAGCTCCCAACAGGATTCCTACGAGCAGTACTTC. Encoded protein: CASSSQQDSYEQYF.

The genes are TRBV3-1 (or the pseudogene TRBV3-2) and TRBJ2-5; 14 nucleotides agree with TRBD2. The CDR3 has 17 residues. The V gene end was trimmed by 4 bases and the J gene end by 4 bases; junction bases not matched to a gene: 8. Germline loops: CDR1 LGHDT, CDR2 YNNKEL (reference sequence). This chain's CDR3 is CASSRVTSGGARETQYF. CDR3 nucleotide sequence: TGTGCCAGCAGCCGGGTGACTAGCGGGGGGGCACGAGAGACCCAGTACTTC.

This clone has a handful of counts. Different DNA sequences within this sample yield the same CDR3. V is TRBV5-6 and J is TRBJ2-5; perhaps TRBD1 as D (6 bases). Germline loops: CDR1 SGHDT, CDR2 YYEEEE. V was trimmed by 0 bases and J by 4 bases, leaving 13 bases between them. This CDR3 has 15 amino acids. This CDR3 reads CASSLAGTGLETQYF. DNA of the CDR3: TGTGCCAGCAGCTTGGCGGGAACAGGGCTAGAGACCCAGTACTTC.

With respect to this clone: A junction end diverges from the germline sequence, so it may reflect a read error. The chain is built from TRBV19 and TRBJ1-1; D is perhaps TRBD1 (5 bases). CDR1 LNHDA and CDR2 SQIVND come from the germline V gene (reference sequence). This CDR3 region has 14 residues. CDR3: CASSMWGLTEFEAF. In DNA, the CDR3 is TGTGCCAGTAGTATGTGGGGCTTAACCGAATTTGAAGCATTT.

The rearrangement joins TRBV2 to TRBJ2-7; a possible D gene is TRBD2 (7 bases). CDR3 length equals 15 residues. In germline, CDR1 is SNHLY, CDR2 FYNNEI. Trimming cost V 7 bases and J 0 bases, with 16 bases left between them. The DNA for the CDR3 is TGTGCCAGCAAGGGGGGGACTTCACGCTCCTACGAGCAGTACTTC. This gives the protein CASKGGTSRSYEQYF.

This chain joins TRBV6-5 and TRBJ2-7, with 9 positions matching TRBD1. CDR1 is MNHEY and CDR2 is SVGAGI in the germline V gene. The junction had 10 bases not matched to a gene; V was cut back by 6 bases and J by 7 bases. The CDR3 loop spans 14 amino acids. In DNA, the CDR3 is TGTGCCAGCAGCATCGACAGGGGGAGAGGAGAGCAGTACTTC. Translating it yields CASSIDRGRGEQYF.

The chain links TRBV18 to TRBJ2-7; D may be TRBD2 (5 bases). Trimming cost V 0 bases and J 3 bases, with 12 bases left between them. CDR3 size: 15 residues. Per the germline V gene, CDR1 is KGHSH and CDR2 is LQKENI. CDR3: CASSPPAGRGYEQYF. CDR3 nucleotide sequence: TGTGCCAGCTCACCACCGGCGGGCCGGGGCTACGAGCAGTACTTC.

The J gene is TRBJ2-5, the V gene TRBV6-6; TRBD2 might be the D (6 bases). Germline V gene lookup returns CDR1 MNHNY and CDR2 SVGAGI (reference sequence). The CDR3 is 12 amino acids. Trimming took off 11 bases at V and 9 bases at J, with 19 bases between the two ends. The CDR3 sequence is CASGPGGSAQYF. CDR3 coding DNA: TGTGCCTCTGGCCCAGGAGGGTCGGCCCAGTACTTC.

The V gene is TRBV19, the J gene TRBJ2-6; 7 positions agree with TRBD1. Trimming cost V 4 bases and J 0 bases; bases outside gene matches: 6. Per the germline V gene, CDR1 is LNHDA and CDR2 is SQIVND (reference sequence). The CDR3 loop spans 17 amino acids. CDR3 sequence reads: CASSTRGTSSGANVLTF. The CDR3 nucleotides read TGTGCCAGTAGTACCAGGGGGACAAGCTCTGGGGCCAACGTCCTGACTTTC.

This sequence joins TRBV19 and TRBJ1-4; 7 positions agree with TRBD1. Germline V gene data show CDR1 as LNHDA and CDR2 as SQIVND (reference sequence). The CDR3 extends over 16 amino acids. Trimming took 4 bases from V and 6 from J; bases not matched to a gene: 11. For the CDR3, the DNA is TGTGCCAGTAGTAGTCGTAGAAGGGGGCCCGATGAAAAACTGTTTTTT. The encoded protein is CASSSRRRGPDEKLFF. Looking up the rest from reference TRBV19 and TRBJ1-4 gives the full variable domain: DGGITQSPKYLFRKEGQNVTLSCEQNLNHDAMYWYRQDPGQGLRLIYYSQIVNDFQKGDIAEGYSVSREKKESFPLTVTSAQKNPTAFYLCASSSRRRGPDEKLFFGSGTQLSVL.

This clone was counted a few times. This chain joins TRBV5-1 and TRBJ2-7; TRBD1 agrees at 7 bases. Germline assignment: CDR1 SGHRS and CDR2 YFSETQ. V shed 2 bases, J shed 3 bases, and the junction held 5 bases outside the gene matches. This CDR3 contains 14 residues. The DNA of the CDR3 is TGCGCCAGCAGCTTCACAAGGGACAGCTACGAGCAGTACTTC. It yields the protein CASSFTRDSYEQYF.

The chain couples TRBV6-2 or TRBV6-3 to TRBJ2-2, with 10 nucleotides matching TRBD2. The J segment lost 3 bases and the V segment lost 0 bases, leaving 4 bases of the junction unmatched. The germline CDR1 and CDR2 sequences are MNHEY and SVGEGT. This CDR3 is built from 17 residues. CDR3 region: CASSYSRTSGYTGELFF. The DNA of the CDR3 is TGTGCCAGCAGTTACTCGAGGACTAGCGGTTACACCGGGGAGCTGTTTTTT.

CDR3 DNA: TGTGCCAGCAGTGAGACAGGGTTGCAAAATGATTCACCCCTCCACTTT. This sequence encodes CASSETGLQNDSPLHF. The chain couples TRBV2 to TRBJ1-6; 7 bases fit TRBD1. From germline, CDR1 is SNHLY and CDR2 FYNNEI. CDR3 size: 16 residues. Unmatched junction bases numbered 10, after V lost 3 bases and J lost 8 bases.

The chain recombines TRBV7-2 with TRBJ1-2, with 7 bases aligning to TRBD1. With 5 bases clipped from V and 4 bases from J, the junction kept 7 bases outside the gene matches. The CDR3 runs 14 residues. Germline CDR1 and CDR2: SGHTA and FQGNSA. CDR3 loop: CASSTQTGSYGYTF. Here the CDR3 DNA reads TGTGCCAGCAGCACCCAGACAGGGTCCTATGGCTACACCTTC. The full variable domain, completed using reference TRBV7-2 and TRBJ1-2, is GAGVSQSPSNKVTEKGKDVELRCDPISGHTALYWYRQSLGQGLEFLIYFQGNSAPDKSGLPSDRFSAERTGGSVSTLTIQRTQQEDSAVYLCASSTQTGSYGYTFGSGTRLTVV.

This chain connects TRBV5-6 to TRBJ2-3; D is perhaps TRBD2 (7 bases). Germline CDR1 reads SGHDT; CDR2 reads YYEEEE. Trimming took 2 bases from V and 1 from J, leaving 14 bases between them. The CDR3 has 16 amino acids. The CDR3 reads CASSLVRGAGTDTQYF. CDR3 DNA sequence: TGTGCCAGCAGCTTAGTACGGGGGGCCGGCACAGATACGCAGTATTTT.

The CDR3 DNA is TGTGCCAGCAGCTTACAGGGAAGCACTGAAGCTTTCTTT. Its protein is CASSLQGSTEAFF. This rearrangement joins TRBV5-4 to TRBJ1-1, with a tentative D call TRBD1 (6 bases). CDR3 length: 13 amino acids. V lost 2 bases and J 4 bases, leaving 9 bases between the germline ends. The germline gives CDR1 SGHNT, CDR2 YYREEE (reference sequence).

J is TRBJ1-5 and V is TRBV4-3; 8 bases align to TRBD1. This CDR3 is built from 14 residues. CDR1 LGHNA and CDR2 YSLEER come from the germline V gene. The J segment lost 7 bases and the V segment lost 4 bases, leaving 6 bases of the junction unmatched. CDR3 DNA sequence: TGCGCCAGCAGCCTTGGACAGGGAGGCCAGCCCCAGCATTTT. Translating it yields CASSLGQGGQPQHF.

J is TRBJ2-1 and V is TRBV11-2; 11 bases are shared with TRBD2. The germline gives CDR1 SGHAT, CDR2 FQNNGV. Trimming took 2 bases from V and 5 from J; bases not matched to a gene: 2. The CDR3 spans 15 residues. The CDR3 is CASSLIAGGNNEQFF. The DNA of the CDR3 is TGTGCCAGCAGCTTAATAGCGGGGGGGAACAATGAGCAGTTCTTC. The complete variable domain, with remaining parts taken from reference TRBV11-2 and TRBJ2-1, reads EAGVAQSPRYKIIEKRQSVAFWCNPISGHATLYWYQQILGQGPKLLIQFQNNGVVDDSQLPKDRFSAERLKGVDSTLKIQPAKLEDSAVYLCASSLIAGGNNEQFFGPGTRLTVL.